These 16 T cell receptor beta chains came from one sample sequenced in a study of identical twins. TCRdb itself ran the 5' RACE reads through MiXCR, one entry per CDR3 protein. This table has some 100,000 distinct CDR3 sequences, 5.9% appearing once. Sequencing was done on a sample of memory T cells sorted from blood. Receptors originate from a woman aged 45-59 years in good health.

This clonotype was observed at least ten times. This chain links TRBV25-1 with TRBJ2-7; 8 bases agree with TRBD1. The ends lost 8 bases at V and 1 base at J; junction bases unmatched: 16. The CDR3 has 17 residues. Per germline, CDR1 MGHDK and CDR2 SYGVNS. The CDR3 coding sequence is TGTGCCAGCCGAAAGGGGGATATTCAGGGGGCATCCTACGAGCAGTACGTC. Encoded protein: CASRKGDIQGASYEQYV.

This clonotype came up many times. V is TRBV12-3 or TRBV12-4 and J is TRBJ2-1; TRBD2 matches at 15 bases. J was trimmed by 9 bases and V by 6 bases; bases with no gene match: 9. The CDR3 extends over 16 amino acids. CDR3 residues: CASRRPGTSGRSEQFF. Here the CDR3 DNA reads TGTGCCAGCAGACGACCTGGGACTAGCGGGAGGTCTGAGCAGTTCTTC.

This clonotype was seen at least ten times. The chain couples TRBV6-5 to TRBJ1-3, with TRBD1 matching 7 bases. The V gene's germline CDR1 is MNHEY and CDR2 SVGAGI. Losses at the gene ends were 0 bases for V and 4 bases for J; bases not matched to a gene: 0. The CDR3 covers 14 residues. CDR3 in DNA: TGTGCCAGCAGTTACTCGACAGGGGGAAACACCATATATTTT. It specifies CASSYSTGGNTIYF.

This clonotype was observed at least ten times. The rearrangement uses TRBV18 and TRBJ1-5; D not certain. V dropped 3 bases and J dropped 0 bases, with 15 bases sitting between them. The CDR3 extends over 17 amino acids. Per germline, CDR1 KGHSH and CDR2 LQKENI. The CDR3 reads CASSPYPGTHSNQPQHF. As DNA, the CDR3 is TGTGCCAGCTCACCCTATCCTGGAACCCATAGCAATCAGCCCCAGCATTTT.

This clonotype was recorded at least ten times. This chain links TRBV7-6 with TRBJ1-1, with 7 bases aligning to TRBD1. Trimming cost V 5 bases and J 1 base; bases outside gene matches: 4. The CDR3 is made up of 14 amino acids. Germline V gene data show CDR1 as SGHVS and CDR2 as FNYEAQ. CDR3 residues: CASSQGQANTEAFF. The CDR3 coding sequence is TGTGCCAGCAGCCAAGGACAGGCGAACACTGAAGCTTTCTTT.

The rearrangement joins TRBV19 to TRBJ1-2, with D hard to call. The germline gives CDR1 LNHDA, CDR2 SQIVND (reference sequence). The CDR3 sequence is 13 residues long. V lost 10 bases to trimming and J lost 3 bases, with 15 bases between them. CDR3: CATATETHYGYTF. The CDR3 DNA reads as TGTGCCACCGCGACGGAGACTCACTATGGCTACACCTTC. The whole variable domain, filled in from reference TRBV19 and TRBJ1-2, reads DGGITQSPKYLFRKEGQNVTLSCEQNLNHDAMYWYRQDPGQGLRLIYYSQIVNDFQKGDIAEGYSVSREKKESFPLTVTSAQKNPTAFYLCATATETHYGYTFGSGTRLTVV.

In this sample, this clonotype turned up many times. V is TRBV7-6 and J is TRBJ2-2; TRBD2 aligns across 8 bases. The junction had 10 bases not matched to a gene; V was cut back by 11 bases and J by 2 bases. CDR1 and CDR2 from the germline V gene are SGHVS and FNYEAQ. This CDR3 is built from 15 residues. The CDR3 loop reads CALGRLAGNTGELFF. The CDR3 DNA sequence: TGTGCCTTGGGACGGCTAGCGGGTAACACCGGGGAGCTGTTTTTT.

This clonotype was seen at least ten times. CDR3 protein: CASSVGNTIYF. The CDR3 nucleotides read TGTGCCAGCAGCGTGGGAAACACCATATATTTT. The chain has TRBV9 and TRBJ1-3; D unclear. The V gene's germline CDR1 is SGDLS and CDR2 YYNGEE. The CDR3 runs 11 residues. V gave up 2 bases and J gave up 4 bases, with 1 base separating them.

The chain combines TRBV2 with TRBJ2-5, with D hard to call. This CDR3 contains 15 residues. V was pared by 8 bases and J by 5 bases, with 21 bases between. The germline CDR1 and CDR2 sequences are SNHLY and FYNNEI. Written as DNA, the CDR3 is TGTGCCAGCGGGCCCGGATTCGGGCCTAGGGAGACCCAGTACTTC. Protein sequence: CASGPGFGPRETQYF.

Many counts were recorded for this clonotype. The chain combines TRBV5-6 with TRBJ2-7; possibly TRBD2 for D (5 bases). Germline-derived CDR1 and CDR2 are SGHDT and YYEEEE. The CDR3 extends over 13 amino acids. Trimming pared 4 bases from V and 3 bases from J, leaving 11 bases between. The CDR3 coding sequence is TGTGCCAGCAGCGATCCCCGGGGCTACGAGCAGTACGTC. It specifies CASSDPRGYEQYV.

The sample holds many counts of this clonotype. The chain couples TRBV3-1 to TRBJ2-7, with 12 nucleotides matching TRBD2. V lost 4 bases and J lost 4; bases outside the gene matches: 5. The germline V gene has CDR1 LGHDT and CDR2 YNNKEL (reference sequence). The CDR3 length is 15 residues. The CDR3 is CASSRKTSGRYEQYF. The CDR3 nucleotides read TGTGCCAGCAGCCGGAAGACTAGCGGGAGATACGAGCAGTACTTC.

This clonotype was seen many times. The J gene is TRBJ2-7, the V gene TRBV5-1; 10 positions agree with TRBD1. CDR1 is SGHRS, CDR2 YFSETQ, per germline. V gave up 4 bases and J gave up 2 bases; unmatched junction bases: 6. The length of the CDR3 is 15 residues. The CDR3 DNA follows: TGCGCCAGCAGCGGCTGGACAGGGGGTGCCTACGAGCAGTACTTC. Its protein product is CASSGWTGGAYEQYF.

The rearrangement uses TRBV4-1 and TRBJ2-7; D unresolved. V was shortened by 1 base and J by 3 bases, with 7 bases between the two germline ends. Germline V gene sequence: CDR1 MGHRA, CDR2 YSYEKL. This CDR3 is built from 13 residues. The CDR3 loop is CASSQAAGYEQYF. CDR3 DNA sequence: TGCGCCAGCAGCCAAGCAGCAGGCTACGAGCAGTACTTC.

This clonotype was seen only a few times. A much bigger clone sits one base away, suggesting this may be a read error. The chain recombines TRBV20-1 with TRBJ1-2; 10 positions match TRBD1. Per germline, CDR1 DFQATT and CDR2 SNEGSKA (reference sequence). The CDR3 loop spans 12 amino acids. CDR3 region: CSAPGTGDGYPF. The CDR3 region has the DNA TGCAGTGCTCCCGGGACAGGGGATGGCTACCCCTTC.

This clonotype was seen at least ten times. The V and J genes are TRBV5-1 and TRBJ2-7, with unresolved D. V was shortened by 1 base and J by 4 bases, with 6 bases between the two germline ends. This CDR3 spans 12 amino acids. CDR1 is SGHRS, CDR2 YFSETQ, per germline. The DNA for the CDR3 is TGCGCCAGCAGCTTGTCGGGTTACGAGCAGTACTTC. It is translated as CASSLSGYEQYF.

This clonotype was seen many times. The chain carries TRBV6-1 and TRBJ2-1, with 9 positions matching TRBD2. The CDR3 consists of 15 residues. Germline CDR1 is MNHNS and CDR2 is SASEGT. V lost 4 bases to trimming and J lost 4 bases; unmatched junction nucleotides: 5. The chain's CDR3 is CASSVYSGSYNEQFF. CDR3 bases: TGTGCCAGCAGTGTGTATAGCGGGAGTTACAATGAGCAGTTCTTC.